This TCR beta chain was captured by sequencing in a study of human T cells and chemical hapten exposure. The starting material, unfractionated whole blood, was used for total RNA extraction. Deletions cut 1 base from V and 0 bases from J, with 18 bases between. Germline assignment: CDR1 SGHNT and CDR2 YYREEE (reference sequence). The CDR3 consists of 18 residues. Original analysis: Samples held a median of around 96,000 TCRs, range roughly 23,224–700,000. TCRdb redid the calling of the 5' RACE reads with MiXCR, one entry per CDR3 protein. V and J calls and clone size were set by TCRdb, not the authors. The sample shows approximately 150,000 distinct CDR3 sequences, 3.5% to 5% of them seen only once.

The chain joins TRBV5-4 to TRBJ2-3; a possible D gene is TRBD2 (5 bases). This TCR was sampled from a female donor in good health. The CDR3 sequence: CASSLLLGGSDSTDTQYF. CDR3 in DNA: TGTGCCAGCAGCTTGTTACTAGGAGGAAGCGATAGCACAGATACGCAGTATTTT.